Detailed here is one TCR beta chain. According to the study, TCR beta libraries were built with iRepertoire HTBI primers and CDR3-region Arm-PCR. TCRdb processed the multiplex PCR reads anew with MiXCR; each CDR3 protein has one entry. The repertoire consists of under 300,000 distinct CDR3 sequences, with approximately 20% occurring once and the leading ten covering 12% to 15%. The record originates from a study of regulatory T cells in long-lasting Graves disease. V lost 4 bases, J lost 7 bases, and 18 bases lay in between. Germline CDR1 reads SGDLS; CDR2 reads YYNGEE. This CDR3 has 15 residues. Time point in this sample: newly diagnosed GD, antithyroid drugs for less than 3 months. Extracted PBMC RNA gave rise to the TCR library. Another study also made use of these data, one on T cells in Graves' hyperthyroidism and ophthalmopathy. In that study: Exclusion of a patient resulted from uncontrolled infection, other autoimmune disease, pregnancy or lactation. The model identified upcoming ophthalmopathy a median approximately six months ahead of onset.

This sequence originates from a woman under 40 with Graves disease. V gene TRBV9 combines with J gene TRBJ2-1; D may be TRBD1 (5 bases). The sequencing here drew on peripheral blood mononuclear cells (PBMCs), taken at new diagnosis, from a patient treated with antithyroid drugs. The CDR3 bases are TGTGCCAGCAGCCCTAAAAGTCAGGGTACGAATGAGCAGTTCTTC. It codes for CASSPKSQGTNEQFF.